These 19 T cell receptor beta chains share one sample of origin, sequenced in a study of patients and donors after allogeneic stem cell transplantation. TCRdb reprocessed the RT-PCR reads with MiXCR, giving one entry per CDR3 protein. This table holds about 230,000 distinct CDR3 sequences, roughly 15% found once. The material sequenced was blood, either unsorted or a sorted T cell fraction (not recorded which). These receptors were collected from a human donor who was either an allogeneic HSCT recipient or a stem cell or donor lymphocyte infusion donor (not recorded which). It is not recorded whose cells these are; they may come from a transplant donor.

V is TRBV5-1 and J is TRBJ2-3; D possibly corresponds to TRBD1 (5 bases). Trimming stripped 1 base from V and 4 bases from J, with 19 bases between. There are 17 residues in the CDR3. CDR1 is SGHRS and CDR2 is YFSETQ in the germline V gene. CDR3: CASSLLSGSSVPDTQYF. The CDR3 nucleotides read TGCGCCAGCAGCTTGTTGTCAGGGTCAAGTGTGCCAGATACGCAGTATTTT.

This clonotype has a handful of counts. V gene TRBV6-5 combines with J gene TRBJ1-5, with D possibly being TRBD1 (5 bases). Germline V CDR1 and CDR2: MNHEY, SVGAGI. Trimming shortened V by 2 bases and J by 4 bases, and 12 bases separated the two germline ends. The CDR3 has 15 amino acids. The CDR3 is CASSYTGPNNQPQHF. The CDR3 region has the DNA TGTGCCAGCAGTTACACGGGGCCGAATAATCAGCCCCAGCATTTT.

This clonotype was seen more than once but under ten times. The rearrangement joins TRBV20-1 to TRBJ2-1; D remains ambiguous. The germline V gene has CDR1 DFQATT and CDR2 SNEGSKA (reference sequence). The V end lost 2 bases, the J end lost 6 bases, and 5 bases lay between the germline ends. The CDR3 is 11 amino acids. The CDR3 is CSARFGNEQFF. CDR3 coding DNA: TGCAGTGCTAGATTCGGCAATGAGCAGTTCTTC.

The chain carries TRBV19 and TRBJ2-1, with D perhaps assigned TRBD1 or TRBD2 (5 bases each). The CDR3 extends over 11 amino acids. CDR1 is LNHDA, CDR2 SQIVND, per germline (reference sequence). Trimming pared 3 bases from V and 13 bases from J, leaving 10 bases between. The CDR3 reads CASSMWGSQFF. DNA of the CDR3: TGTGCCAGTAGTATGTGGGGGTCTCAGTTCTTC. The full variable domain, in which reference TRBV19 and TRBJ2-1 provide the parts outside the CDR3, is DGGITQSPKYLFRKEGQNVTLSCEQNLNHDAMYWYRQDPGQGLRLIYYSQIVNDFQKGDIAEGYSVSREKKESFPLTVTSAQKNPTAFYLCASSMWGSQFFGPGTRLTVL.

As concerns this clonotype: A much bigger clone sits one base away, suggesting this may be a read error. Because it lacks the conserved phenylalanine or tryptophan at the end, this CDR3 is likely a read error. This chain joins TRBV6-5 and TRBJ2-3, with TRBD2 as a possible D gene (5 bases). Per germline, CDR1 MNHEY and CDR2 SVGAGI. V was cut by 6 bases and J by 4 bases, with 8 bases left in between. The length of the CDR3 is 12 residues. The CDR3 DNA reads as TGTGCCAGCAGAAGCGGTGCAGATACGCAGTATTAT. Its translation is CASRSGADTQYY.

This clonotype appeared a few times. CDR3 nucleotide sequence: TGTGCCTGGAGTATGAAGGGAGAGACCCAGTACTTC. It encodes CAWSMKGETQYF. This chain joins TRBV30 and TRBJ2-5; D is unresolved. Germline CDR1 reads GTSNPN; CDR2 reads SVGIG (reference sequence). Trimming left V 2 bases short and J 4 bases short, with 8 bases between. The CDR3 totals 12 residues. The whole variable domain, remainder taken from reference TRBV30 and TRBJ2-5, is SQTIHQWPATLVQPVGSPLSLECTVEGTSNPNLYWYRQAAGRGLQLLFYSVGIGQISSEVPQNLSASRPQDRQFILSSKKLLLSDSGFYLCAWSMKGETQYFGPGTRLLVL.

This clonotype occurred many times. DNA of the CDR3: TGCGCCAGCGGGGAGTTTGTCACAGATACGCAGTATTTT. The encoded protein is CASGEFVTDTQYF. This chain links TRBV5-1 with TRBJ2-3; maybe TRBD2 (5 bases). V lost 7 bases and J 2 bases, leaving 11 bases between the germline ends. The germline CDR1 and CDR2 sequences are SGHRS and YFSETQ. The CDR3 has 13 amino acids.

This clonotype was seen ten or more times. The V call is TRBV7-9, the J call TRBJ2-5; D gene ambiguous. Trimming pared 2 bases from V and 2 bases from J, leaving 9 bases between. The CDR3 is 14 residues long. The germline V gene has CDR1 SEHNR and CDR2 FQNEAQ (reference sequence). The CDR3 sequence: CASSLSLRQETQYF. The CDR3 nucleotides are TGTGCCAGCAGCTTAAGCCTCAGACAAGAGACCCAGTACTTC.

In this sample, this clonotype turned up a few times. The chain uses TRBV7-2 and TRBJ2-3, with a possible D match to TRBD2 (6 bases). Germline lookup yields CDR1 SGHTA and CDR2 FQGNSA. Between the trimmed V and J ends, which lost 1 base and 1 base, there was a span of 9 bases. The CDR3 runs to 15 residues. In nucleotides, the CDR3 is TGTGCCAGCAGCTTAGTTGCTAGCGGCACAGATACGCAGTATTTT. It codes for CASSLVASGTDTQYF. Full variable domain (rest looked up from reference TRBV7-2 and TRBJ2-3): GAGVSQSPSNKVTEKGKDVELRCDPISGHTALYWYRQSLGQGLEFLIYFQGNSAPDKSGLPSDRFSAERTGGSVSTLTIQRTQQEDSAVYLCASSLVASGTDTQYFGPGTRLTVL.

This clonotype was recorded many times. The rearrangement uses TRBV20-1 and TRBJ1-3; 9 bases align to TRBD1. The V and J ends lost 5 bases and 4 bases, in that order; junction bases with no gene match: 6. The CDR3 extends over 14 amino acids. Looked up from germline, CDR1 is DFQATT and CDR2 is SNEGSKA (reference sequence). The CDR3 spells CSASGTGFGNTIYF. The CDR3 bases are TGCAGTGCTTCCGGGACAGGGTTCGGAAACACCATATATTTT.

This clonotype was seen only a few times. The chain couples TRBV7-3 to TRBJ2-1; 7 nucleotides line up with TRBD2. Germline V gene sequence: CDR1 SGHTA, CDR2 FQGTGA. CDR3 length: 14 amino acids. The ends lost 4 bases at V and 4 bases at J; junction bases unmatched: 4. In DNA form, the CDR3 reads TGTGCCAGCAGCTCGGCGGGGGTATACAATGAGCAGTTCTTC. This encodes CASSSAGVYNEQFF.

The CDR3 DNA reads TGTGCCAGCAGTTACTCTATTGCTGGCGGGGCCAACGTCCTGACTTTC. Translation gives CASSYSIAGGANVLTF. The rearrangement uses TRBV6-5 and TRBJ2-6; D is undetermined. The V gene's germline CDR1 is MNHEY and CDR2 SVGAGI. The ends were cut back, 0 bases at V and 4 bases at J, with 10 bases in the middle. The CDR3 runs to 16 residues.

The chain recombines TRBV12-3 or TRBV12-4 with TRBJ1-1, with D perhaps matching TRBD1 (6 bases). Trimming removed 7 bases from V and 1 base from J, with 10 bases in between. This CDR3 comprises 13 residues. The CDR3 protein is CASTLTGNTEAFF. CDR3 DNA sequence: TGTGCCAGCACTCTGACAGGGAACACTGAAGCTTTCTTT.

In its sample, this clonotype was seen many times. This rearrangement joins TRBV7-9 to TRBJ1-4; 7 positions agree with TRBD1. Germline V gene data show CDR1 as SEHNR and CDR2 as FQNEAQ (reference sequence). V trimming: 4 bases; J trimming: 5 bases; junction bases outside the gene matches: 7. The CDR3 runs 15 residues. CDR3 nucleotides: TGTGCCAGCAGCTGGAAACAGGGGAGGAATGAAAAACTGTTTTTT. Translated: CASSWKQGRNEKLFF.

The sample holds a few counts of this clonotype. The chain has TRBV6-1 and TRBJ1-5; 8 nucleotides line up with TRBD1. V shed 6 bases, J shed 4 bases, and the junction held 5 bases outside the gene matches. The CDR3 contains 14 residues. Looked up from germline, CDR1 is MNHNS and CDR2 is SASEGT. The CDR3 is CASRGTGENQPQHF. The CDR3 DNA follows: TGTGCCAGCAGAGGGACAGGAGAGAATCAGCCCCAGCATTTT.

This clonotype was counted only a few times. The chain combines TRBV5-5 with TRBJ1-1, with 9 nucleotides matching TRBD1. Germline lookup yields CDR1 SGHKS and CDR2 YYEKEE (reference sequence). Trimming at V came to 3 bases and at J to 5 bases, leaving 17 bases not matched to a gene. CDR3 size: 18 residues. This chain's CDR3 is CASSSRFRDRVVETEAFF. CDR3 nucleotide sequence: TGTGCCAGCAGCTCCCGTTTCCGGGACAGGGTGGTTGAGACTGAAGCTTTCTTT.

This clonotype was counted between two and nine times. The gene calls are TRBV6-2 or TRBV6-3 and TRBJ2-6; possibly TRBD1 for D (5 bases). Germline CDR1 is MNHEY and CDR2 is SVGEGT. The CDR3 sequence is 16 residues long. The V and J ends lost 7 bases and 0 bases respectively, with 13 bases between them. The CDR3 loop reads CASTQDNPSGANVLTF. The DNA for the CDR3 is TGTGCCAGCACCCAGGACAATCCCTCTGGGGCCAACGTCCTGACTTTC.

This rearrangement joins TRBV30 to TRBJ2-4; TRBD2 matches at 7 bases. This CDR3 contains 14 residues. The ends lost 0 bases at V and 7 bases at J; junction bases unmatched: 6. The germline gives CDR1 GTSNPN, CDR2 SVGIG (reference sequence). CDR3 residues: CAWSVGGSGNIQYF. The CDR3 region has the DNA TGTGCCTGGAGTGTGGGCGGGAGTGGGAACATTCAGTACTTC.

This clonotype occurred a few times. This rearrangement joins TRBV14 to TRBJ2-1; unclear D gene. Germline loops: CDR1 SGHDN, CDR2 FVKESK. Trimming removed 4 bases at V and 0 bases at J, with 16 bases between. The CDR3 contains 17 residues. CDR3 sequence (DNA): TGTGCCAGCAGCCCCCGTGGTTGGCGCGACTCCTACAATGAGCAGTTCTTC. It specifies CASSPRGWRDSYNEQFF.